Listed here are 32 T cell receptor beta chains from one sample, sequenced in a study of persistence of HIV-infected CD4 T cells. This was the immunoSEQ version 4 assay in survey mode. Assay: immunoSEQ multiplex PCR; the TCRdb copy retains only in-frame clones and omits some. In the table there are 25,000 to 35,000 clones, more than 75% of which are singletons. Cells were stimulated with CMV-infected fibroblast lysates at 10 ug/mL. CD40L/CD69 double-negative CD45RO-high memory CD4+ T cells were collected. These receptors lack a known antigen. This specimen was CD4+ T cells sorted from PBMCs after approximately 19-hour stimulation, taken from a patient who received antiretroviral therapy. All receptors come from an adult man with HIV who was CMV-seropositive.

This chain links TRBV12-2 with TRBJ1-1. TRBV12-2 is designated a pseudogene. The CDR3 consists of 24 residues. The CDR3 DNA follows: TGTGCAAGTCGCTTAGCGATCAGAATAACACCGGACCTTGAAGGGCGTTCCGTTCTCACTGAAGCTTTCTTT. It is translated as CASRLAIRITPDLEGRSVLTEAFF.

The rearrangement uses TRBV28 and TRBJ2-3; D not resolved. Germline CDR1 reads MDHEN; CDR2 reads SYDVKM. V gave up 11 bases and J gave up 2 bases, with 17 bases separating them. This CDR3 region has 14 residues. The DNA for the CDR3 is TGTGCCGTGTGTGGACCGCGATCCACAGATACGCAGTATTTT. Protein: CAVCGPRSTDTQYF.

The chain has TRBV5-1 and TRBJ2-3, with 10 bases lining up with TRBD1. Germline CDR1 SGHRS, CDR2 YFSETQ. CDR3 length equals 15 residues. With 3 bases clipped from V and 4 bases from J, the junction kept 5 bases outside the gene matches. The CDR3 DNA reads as TGCGCCAGCAGCTCGGGACAGGGGAGGGCAGATACGCAGTATTTT. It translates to CASSSGQGRADTQYF.

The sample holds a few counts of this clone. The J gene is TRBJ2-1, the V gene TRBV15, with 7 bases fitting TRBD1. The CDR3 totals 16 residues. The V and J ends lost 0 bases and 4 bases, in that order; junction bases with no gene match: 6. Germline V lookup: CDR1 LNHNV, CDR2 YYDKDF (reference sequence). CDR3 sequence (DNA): TGTGCCACCAGCAGAGATCAGGGACAGTTATACAATGAGCAGTTCTTC. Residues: CATSRDQGQLYNEQFF.

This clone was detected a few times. As DNA, the CDR3 is TGTGCCAGCAGCGCCAACAGGGGCTCTAATGAAAAACTGTTTTTT. This gives the protein CASSANRGSNEKLFF. This chain connects TRBV9 to TRBJ1-4; 7 nucleotides line up with TRBD1. This CDR3 is 15 amino acids long. CDR1 is SGDLS, CDR2 YYNGEE, per germline. Trimming cost V 3 bases and J 3 bases; bases outside gene matches: 5.

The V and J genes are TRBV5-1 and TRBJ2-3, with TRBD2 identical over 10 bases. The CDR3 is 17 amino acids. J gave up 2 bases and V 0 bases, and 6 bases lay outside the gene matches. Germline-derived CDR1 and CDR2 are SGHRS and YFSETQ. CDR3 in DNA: TGCGCCAGCAGCTTGGTGATAGCGGGGGGCCTCACAGATACGCAGTATTTT. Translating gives CASSLVIAGGLTDTQYF.

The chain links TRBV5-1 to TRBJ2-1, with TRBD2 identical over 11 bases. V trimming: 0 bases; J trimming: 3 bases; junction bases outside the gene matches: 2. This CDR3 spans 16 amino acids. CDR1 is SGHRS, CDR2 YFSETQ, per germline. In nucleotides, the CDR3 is TGCGCCAGCAGCTTGGCTCTAGCGGGGGGCTACAATGAGCAGTTCTTC. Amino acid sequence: CASSLALAGGYNEQFF.

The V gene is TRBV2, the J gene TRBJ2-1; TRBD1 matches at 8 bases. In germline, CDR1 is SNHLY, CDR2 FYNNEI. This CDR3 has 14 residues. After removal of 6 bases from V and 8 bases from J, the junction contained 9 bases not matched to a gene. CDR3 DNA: TGTGCCAGCAGGTTGAGGACAGGGTGGGATGAGCAGTTCTTC. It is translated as CASRLRTGWDEQFF.

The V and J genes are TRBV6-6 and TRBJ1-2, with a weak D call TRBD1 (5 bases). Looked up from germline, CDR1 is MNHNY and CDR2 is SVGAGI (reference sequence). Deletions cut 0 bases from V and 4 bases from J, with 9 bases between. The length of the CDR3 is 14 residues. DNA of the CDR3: TGTGCCAGCAGTTACTCAGGGACGCCCTATGGCTACACCTTC. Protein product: CASSYSGTPYGYTF.

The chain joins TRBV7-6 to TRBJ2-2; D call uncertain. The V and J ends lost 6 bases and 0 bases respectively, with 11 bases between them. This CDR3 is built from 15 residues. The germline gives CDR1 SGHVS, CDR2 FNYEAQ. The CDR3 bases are TGTGCCAGCAGGGGGTATCCCACGAACACCGGGGAGCTGTTTTTT. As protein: CASRGYPTNTGELFF.

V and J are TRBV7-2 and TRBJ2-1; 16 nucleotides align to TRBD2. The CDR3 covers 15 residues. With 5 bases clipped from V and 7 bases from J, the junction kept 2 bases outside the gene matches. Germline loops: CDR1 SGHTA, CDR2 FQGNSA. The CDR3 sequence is CASSPGLAGGNEQFF. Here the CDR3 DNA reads TGTGCCAGCAGCCCGGGACTAGCGGGGGGGAATGAGCAGTTCTTC.

The CDR3 DNA reads as TGCAGCGTTGAAGTGTGGGAAGCCAAAAACATTCAGTACTTC. Protein product: CSVEVWEAKNIQYF. The chain carries TRBV29-1 and TRBJ2-4; no definite D call. The CDR3 extends over 14 amino acids. Germline loops: CDR1 SQVTM, CDR2 ANQGSEA. With 1 base removed from V and 0 bases from J, the gap between germline ends came to 7 bases.

CDR3 in amino acids: CSAGPTDTQYF. The CDR3 bases are TGCAGTGCTGGCCCCACAGATACGCAGTATTTT. V gene TRBV20-1 combines with J gene TRBJ2-3; D gene uncertain. Per germline, CDR1 DFQATT and CDR2 SNEGSKA (reference sequence). V lost 5 bases and J lost 2, with 5 bases in between. The CDR3 runs to 11 residues.

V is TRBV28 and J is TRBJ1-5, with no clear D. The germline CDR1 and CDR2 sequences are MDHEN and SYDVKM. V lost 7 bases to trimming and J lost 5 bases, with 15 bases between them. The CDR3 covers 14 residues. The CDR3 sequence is CASTLGGRDQPQHF. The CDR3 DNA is TGTGCCAGCACCTTGGGCGGGCGGGATCAGCCCCAGCATTTT.

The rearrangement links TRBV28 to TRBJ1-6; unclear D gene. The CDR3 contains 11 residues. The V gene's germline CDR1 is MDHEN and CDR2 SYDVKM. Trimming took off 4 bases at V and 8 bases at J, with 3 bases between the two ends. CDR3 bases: TGTGCCAGCAGTTCCCATTCACCCCTCCACTTT. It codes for CASSSHSPLHF. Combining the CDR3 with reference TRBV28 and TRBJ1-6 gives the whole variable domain DVKVTQSSRYLVKRTGEKVFLECVQDMDHENMFWYRQDPGLGLRLIYFSYDVKMKEKGDIPEGYSVSREKKERFSLILESASTNQTSMYLCASSSHSPLHFGNGTRLTVT.

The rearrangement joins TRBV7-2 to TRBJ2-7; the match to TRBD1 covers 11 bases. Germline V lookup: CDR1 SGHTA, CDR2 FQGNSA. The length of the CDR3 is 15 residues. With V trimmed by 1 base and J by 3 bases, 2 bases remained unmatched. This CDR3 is CASSLGGQGDYEQYF. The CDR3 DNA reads TGTGCCAGCAGCTTAGGGGGACAGGGGGACTACGAGCAGTACTTC.

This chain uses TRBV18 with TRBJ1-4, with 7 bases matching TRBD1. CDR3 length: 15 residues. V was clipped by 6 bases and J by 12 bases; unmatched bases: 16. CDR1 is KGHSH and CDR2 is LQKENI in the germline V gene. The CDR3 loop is CASSPRPKQGTELFF. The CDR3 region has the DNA TGTGCCAGCTCGCCCCGTCCTAAACAGGGGACGGAACTGTTTTTT.

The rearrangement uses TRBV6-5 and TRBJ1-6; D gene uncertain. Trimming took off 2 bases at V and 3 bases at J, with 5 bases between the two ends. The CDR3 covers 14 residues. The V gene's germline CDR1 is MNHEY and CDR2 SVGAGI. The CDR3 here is CASSYEGYNSPLHF. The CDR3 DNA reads TGTGCCAGCAGTTACGAGGGCTATAATTCACCCCTCCACTTT.

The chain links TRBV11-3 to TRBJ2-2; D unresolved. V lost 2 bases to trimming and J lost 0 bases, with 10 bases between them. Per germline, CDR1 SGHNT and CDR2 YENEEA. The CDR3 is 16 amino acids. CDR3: CASSLMAGPNTGELFF. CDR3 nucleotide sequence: TGTGCCAGCAGCTTAATGGCAGGACCGAACACCGGGGAGCTGTTTTTT.

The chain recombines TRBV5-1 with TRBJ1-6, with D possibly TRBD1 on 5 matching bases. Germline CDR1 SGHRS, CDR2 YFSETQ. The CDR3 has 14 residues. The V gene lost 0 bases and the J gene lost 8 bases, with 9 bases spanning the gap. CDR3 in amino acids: CASSLGDSYSPLHF. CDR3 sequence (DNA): TGCGCCAGCAGCTTGGGGGACTCCTATTCACCCCTCCACTTT. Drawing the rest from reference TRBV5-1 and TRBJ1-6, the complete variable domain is KAGVTQTPRYLIKTRGQQVTLSCSPISGHRSVSWYQQTPGQGLQFLFEYFSETQRNKGNFPGRFSGRQFSNSRSEMNVSTLELGDSALYLCASSLGDSYSPLHFGNGTRLTVT.

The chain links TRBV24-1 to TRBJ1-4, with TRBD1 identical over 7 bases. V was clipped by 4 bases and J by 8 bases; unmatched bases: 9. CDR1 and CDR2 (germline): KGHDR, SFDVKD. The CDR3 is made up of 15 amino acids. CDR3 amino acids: CATSDPTGDVEKLFF. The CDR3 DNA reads TGTGCCACCAGTGACCCTACAGGGGACGTAGAAAAACTGTTTTTT.

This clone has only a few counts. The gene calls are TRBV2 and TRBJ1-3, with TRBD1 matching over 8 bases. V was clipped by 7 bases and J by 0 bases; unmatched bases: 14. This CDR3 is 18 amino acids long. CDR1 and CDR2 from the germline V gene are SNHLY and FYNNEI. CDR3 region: CASTKRWDRSLSGNTIYF. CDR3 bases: TGTGCCAGCACCAAGAGGTGGGACAGGAGCCTCTCTGGAAACACCATATATTTT. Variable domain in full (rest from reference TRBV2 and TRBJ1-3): EPEVTQTPSHQVTQMGQEVILRCVPISNHLYFYWYRQILGQKVEFLVSFYNNEISEKSEIFDDQFSVERPDGSNFTLKIRSTKLEDSAMYFCASTKRWDRSLSGNTIYFGEGSWLTVV.

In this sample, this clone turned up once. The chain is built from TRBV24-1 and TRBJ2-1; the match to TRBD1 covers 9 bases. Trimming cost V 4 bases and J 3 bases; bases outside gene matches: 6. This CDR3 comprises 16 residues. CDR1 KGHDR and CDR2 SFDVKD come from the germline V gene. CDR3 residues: CATSDLGQGNYNEQFF. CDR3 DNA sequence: TGTGCCACCAGTGACCTGGGACAGGGAAACTACAATGAGCAGTTCTTC.

The CDR3 nucleotides read TGTGCCAGCAGCAAAAAAACAGGGGGCAGTGGGTCTGGGGCCAACGTCCTGACTTTC. Protein: CASSKKTGGSGSGANVLTF. The J gene is TRBJ2-6, the V gene TRBV9; TRBD1 matches 9 bases. The trim removed 4 bases at V and 1 base at J, leaving 12 bases unmatched. CDR1 SGDLS and CDR2 YYNGEE come from the germline V gene. The CDR3 is 19 residues long.

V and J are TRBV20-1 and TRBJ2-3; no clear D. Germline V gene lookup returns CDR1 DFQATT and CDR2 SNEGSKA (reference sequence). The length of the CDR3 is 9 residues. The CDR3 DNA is TGCAGGTGGGGAGATACGCAGTATTTT. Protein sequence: CRWGDTQYF.

The CDR3 coding sequence is TGCGCCAGCAGCTTGGACGTGGGGGCATATTCACCCCTCCACTTT. Its translation: CASSLDVGAYSPLHF. The chain links TRBV5-1 to TRBJ1-6; D is perhaps TRBD1 (6 bases). The V and J ends lost 0 bases and 8 bases respectively, with 12 bases between them. Germline assignment: CDR1 SGHRS and CDR2 YFSETQ. CDR3 size: 15 residues.

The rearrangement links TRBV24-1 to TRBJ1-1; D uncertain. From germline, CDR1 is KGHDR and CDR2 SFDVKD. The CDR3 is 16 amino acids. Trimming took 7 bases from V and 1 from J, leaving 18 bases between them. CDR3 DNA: TGTGCCACCAGGCCCGATAGCGGTGGGAGGAACACTGAAGCTTTCTTT. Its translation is CATRPDSGGRNTEAFF.

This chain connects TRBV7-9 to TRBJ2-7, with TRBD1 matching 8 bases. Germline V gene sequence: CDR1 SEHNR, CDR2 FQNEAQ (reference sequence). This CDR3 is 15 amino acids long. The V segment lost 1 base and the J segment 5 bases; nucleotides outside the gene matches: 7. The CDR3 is CASSLDGQGIHEQYF. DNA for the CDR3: TGTGCCAGCAGCTTAGATGGACAGGGTATCCACGAGCAGTACTTC.

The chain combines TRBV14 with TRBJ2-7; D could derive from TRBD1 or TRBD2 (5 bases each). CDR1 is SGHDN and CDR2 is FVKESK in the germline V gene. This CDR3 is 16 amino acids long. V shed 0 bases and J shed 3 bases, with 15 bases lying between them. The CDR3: CASSQDGSRVIYEQYF. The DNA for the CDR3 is TGTGCCAGCAGCCAAGATGGGAGCAGGGTAATCTACGAGCAGTACTTC.

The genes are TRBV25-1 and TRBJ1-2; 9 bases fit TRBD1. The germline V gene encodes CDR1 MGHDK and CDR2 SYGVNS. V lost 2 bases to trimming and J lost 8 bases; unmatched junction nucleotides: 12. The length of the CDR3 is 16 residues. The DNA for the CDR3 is TGTGCCAGCAGTGAACCAAAGGGACAGGGCACGAAGGGCTACACCTTC. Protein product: CASSEPKGQGTKGYTF.

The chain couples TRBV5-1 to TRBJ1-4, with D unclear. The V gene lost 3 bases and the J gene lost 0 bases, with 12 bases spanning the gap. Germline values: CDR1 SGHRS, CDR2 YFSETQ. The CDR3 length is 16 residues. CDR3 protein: CASSSRGIATNEKLFF. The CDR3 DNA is TGCGCCAGCAGCTCCCGGGGAATAGCAACTAATGAAAAACTGTTTTTT.

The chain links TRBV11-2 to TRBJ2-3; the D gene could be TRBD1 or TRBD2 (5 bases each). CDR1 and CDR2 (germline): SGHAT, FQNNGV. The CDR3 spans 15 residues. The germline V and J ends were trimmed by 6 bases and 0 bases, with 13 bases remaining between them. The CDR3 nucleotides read TGTGCCAGCAGTTCGATCGGGGCTAGCACAGATACGCAGTATTTT. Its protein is CASSSIGASTDTQYF. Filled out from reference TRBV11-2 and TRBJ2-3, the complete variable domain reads EAGVAQSPRYKIIEKRQSVAFWCNPISGHATLYWYQQILGQGPKLLIQFQNNGVVDDSQLPKDRFSAERLKGVDSTLKIQPAKLEDSAVYLCASSSIGASTDTQYFGPGTRLTVL.